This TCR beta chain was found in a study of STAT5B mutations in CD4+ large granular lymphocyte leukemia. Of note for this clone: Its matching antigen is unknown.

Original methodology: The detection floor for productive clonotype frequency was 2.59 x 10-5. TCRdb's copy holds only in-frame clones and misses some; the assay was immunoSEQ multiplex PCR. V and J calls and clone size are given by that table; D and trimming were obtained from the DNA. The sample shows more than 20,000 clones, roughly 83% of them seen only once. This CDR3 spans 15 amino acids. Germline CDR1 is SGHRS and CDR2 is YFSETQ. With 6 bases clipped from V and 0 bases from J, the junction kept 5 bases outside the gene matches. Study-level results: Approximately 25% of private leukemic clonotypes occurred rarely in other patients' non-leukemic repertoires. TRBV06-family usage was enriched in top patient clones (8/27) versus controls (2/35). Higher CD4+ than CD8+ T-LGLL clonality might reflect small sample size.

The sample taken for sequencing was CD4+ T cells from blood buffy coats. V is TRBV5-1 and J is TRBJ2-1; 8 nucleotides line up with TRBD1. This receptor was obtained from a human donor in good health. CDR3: CASKPGGASYNEQFF. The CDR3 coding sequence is TGCGCCAGCAAACCAGGGGGCGCCTCCTACAATGAGCAGTTCTTC.